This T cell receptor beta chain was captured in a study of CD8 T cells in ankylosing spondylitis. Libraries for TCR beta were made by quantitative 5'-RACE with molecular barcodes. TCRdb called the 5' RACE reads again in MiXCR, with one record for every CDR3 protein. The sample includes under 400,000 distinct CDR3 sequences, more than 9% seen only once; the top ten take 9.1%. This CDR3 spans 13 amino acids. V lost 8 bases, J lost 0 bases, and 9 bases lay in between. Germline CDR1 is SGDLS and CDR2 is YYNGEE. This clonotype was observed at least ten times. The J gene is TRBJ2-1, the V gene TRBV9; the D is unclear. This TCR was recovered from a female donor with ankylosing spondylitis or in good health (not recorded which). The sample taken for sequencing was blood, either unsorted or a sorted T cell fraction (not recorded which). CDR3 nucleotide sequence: TGTGCCAGTAGTAAAAGCTCCTACAATGAGCAGTTCTTC. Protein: CASSKSSYNEQFF.